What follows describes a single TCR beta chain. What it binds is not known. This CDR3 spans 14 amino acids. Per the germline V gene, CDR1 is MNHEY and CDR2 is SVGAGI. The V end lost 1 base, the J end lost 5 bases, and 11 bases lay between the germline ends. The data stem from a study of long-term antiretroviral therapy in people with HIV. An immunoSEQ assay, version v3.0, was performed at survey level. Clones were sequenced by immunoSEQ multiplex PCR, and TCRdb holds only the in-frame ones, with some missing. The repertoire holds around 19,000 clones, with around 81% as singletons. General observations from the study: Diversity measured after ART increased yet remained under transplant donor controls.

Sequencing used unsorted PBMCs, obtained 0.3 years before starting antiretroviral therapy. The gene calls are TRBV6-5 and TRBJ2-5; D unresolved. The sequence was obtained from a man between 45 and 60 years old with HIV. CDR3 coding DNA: TGTGCCAGCAGTTACTTCGAGTTGGGGGAGACCCAGTACTTC. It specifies CASSYFELGETQYF.